The TCR beta chain described here comes from a study of OX40 agonist ivuxolimab in advanced cancers. Study background: One patient with hepatocellular carcinoma and two with cutaneous melanoma, three in all, had partial responses.

Trimming pared 1 base from V and 0 bases from J, leaving 16 bases between. The CDR3 runs to 19 residues. Germline CDR1 and CDR2: MNHEY and SMNVEV (reference sequence). Study-wide points: CD8+ T cells were the subset that, on average, had more expanded clones than CD4+. Expansion of clones was among the lowest in partial responders at 0.1-3.0 mg/kg. Determination of antigen specificity was not performed for the expanded peripheral T cells.

About this clone itself: Its antigen remains unknown.

Profiling relied on immunoSEQ multiplex PCR, and the TCRdb table lists in-frame clones only, not all of them. The sample includes some 90,000 clones, about 90% seen only once; the top ten take approximately 4.8%. Specimen: CD4+ or CD8+ T cells sorted from blood, collected in a trial of the OX40 agonist ivuxolimab. V gene TRBV27 combines with J gene TRBJ2-6; D is undetermined. The source of this sequence is an adult with an advanced solid tumor such as melanoma, head and neck, liver or kidney cancer. CDR3 amino acids: CASSLLRGRGISGANVLTF. In DNA form, the CDR3 reads TGTGCCAGCAGTTTATTGCGTGGCCGTGGGATCTCTGGGGCCAACGTCCTGACTTTC.